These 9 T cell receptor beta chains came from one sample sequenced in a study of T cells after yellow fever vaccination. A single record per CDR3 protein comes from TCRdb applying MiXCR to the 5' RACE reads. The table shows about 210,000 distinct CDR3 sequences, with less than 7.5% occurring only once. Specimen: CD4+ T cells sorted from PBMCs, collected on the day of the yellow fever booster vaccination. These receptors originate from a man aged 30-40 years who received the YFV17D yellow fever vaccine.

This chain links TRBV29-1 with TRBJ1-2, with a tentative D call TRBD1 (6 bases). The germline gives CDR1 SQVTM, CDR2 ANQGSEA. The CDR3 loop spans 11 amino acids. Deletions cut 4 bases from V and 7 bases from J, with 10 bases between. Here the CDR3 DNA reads TGCAGCGTTGGACAGGACGGTGGCTACACCTTC. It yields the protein CSVGQDGGYTF.

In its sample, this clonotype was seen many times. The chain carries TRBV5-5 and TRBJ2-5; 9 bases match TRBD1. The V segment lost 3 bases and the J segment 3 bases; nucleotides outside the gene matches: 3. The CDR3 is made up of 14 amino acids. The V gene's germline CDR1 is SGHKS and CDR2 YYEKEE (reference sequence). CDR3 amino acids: CASSSDRGKETQYF. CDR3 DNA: TGTGCCAGCAGCTCGGACAGGGGAAAAGAGACCCAGTACTTC.

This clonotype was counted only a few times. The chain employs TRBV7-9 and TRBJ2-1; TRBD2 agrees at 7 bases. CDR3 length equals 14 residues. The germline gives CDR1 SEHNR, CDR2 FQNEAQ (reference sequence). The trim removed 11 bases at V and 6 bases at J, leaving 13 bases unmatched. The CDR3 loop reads CAGSGTKVSNEQFF. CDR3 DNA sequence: TGTGCCGGGTCCGGGACTAAGGTCTCCAATGAGCAGTTCTTC.

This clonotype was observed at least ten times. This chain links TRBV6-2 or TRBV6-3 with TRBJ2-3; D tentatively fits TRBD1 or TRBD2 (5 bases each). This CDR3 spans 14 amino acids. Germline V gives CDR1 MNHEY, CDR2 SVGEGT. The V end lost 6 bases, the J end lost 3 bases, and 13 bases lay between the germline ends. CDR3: CASSTGTGTDTQYF. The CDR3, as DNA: TGTGCCAGCAGCACCGGGACGGGAACAGATACGCAGTATTTT.

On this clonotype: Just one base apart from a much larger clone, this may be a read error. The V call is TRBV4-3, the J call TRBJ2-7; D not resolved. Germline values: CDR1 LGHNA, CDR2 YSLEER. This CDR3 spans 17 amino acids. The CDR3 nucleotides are TGCGCCAGCAGCCAAGCGGGTTCAGCGTTGTGGGCCTACGGGCAGTACTTC. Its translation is CASSQAGSALWAYGQYF.

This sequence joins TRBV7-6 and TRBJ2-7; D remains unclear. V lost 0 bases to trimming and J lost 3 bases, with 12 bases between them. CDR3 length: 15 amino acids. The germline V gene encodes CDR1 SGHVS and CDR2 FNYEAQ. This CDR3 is CASSLAAGSIYEQYF. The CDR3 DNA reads TGTGCCAGCAGCTTAGCGGCCGGGTCCATCTACGAGCAGTACTTC.

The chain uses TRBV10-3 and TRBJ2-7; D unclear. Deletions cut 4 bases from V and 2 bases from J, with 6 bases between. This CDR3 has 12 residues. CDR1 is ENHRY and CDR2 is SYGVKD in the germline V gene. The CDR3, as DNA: TGTGCCATCAGTGGCCCTCCCTACGAGCAGTACTTC. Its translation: CAISGPPYEQYF.

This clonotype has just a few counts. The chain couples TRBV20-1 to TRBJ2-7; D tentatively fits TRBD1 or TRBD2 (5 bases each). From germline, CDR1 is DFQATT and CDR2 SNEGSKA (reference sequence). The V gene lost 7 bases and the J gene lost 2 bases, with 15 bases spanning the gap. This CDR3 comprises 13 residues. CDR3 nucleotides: TGCAGTGGCCGGGGCTCGGGGACCTACGAGCAGTACTTC. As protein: CSGRGSGTYEQYF.

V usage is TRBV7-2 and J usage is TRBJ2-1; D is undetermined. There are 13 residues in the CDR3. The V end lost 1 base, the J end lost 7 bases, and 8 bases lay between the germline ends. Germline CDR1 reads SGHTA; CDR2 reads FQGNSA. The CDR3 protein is CASSLVKGNEQFF. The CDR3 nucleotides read TGTGCCAGCAGCTTAGTGAAGGGAAATGAGCAGTTCTTC.